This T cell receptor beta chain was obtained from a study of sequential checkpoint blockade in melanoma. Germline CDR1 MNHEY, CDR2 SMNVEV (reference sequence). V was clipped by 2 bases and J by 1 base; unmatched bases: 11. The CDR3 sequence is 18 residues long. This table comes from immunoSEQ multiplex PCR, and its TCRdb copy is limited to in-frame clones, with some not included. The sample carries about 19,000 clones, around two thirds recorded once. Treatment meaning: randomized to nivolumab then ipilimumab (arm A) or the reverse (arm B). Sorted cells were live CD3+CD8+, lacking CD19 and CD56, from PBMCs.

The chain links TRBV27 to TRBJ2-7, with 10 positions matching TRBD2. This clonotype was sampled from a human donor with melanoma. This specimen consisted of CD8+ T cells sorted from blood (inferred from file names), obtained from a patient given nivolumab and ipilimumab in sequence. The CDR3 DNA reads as TGTGCCAGCAGTTTACTCCCCTTAGCGGGAGGTTTTTCCTACGAGCAGTACTTC. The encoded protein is CASSLLPLAGGFSYEQYF.